This entry lists 21 T cell receptor beta chains sequenced from one sample in a study of beta chain features in type 1 diabetes. Findings and limits, study-wide: In every one of the four CD4+ subsets, TCRB CDR3s were moderately but significantly shorter in Type 1 diabetes patients.

These receptors have no identified antigens. Of the isolated RNA, all was reverse transcribed, and so the sequenced material was expressed TCRB transcripts. Profiling relied on immunoSEQ multiplex PCR, and the TCRdb table lists in-frame clones only, not all of them. The sample contains around 340,000 clones, roughly 8.8% of which appear only once. The sequenced sample was central memory CD4+ T cells from blood. Receptors originate from a man aged 30-40 years with type 1 diabetes.

Only a few counts were recorded for this clone. V usage is TRBV7-9 and J usage is TRBJ2-3, with D possibly TRBD2 on 5 matching bases. V gave up 9 bases and J gave up 1 base, with 8 bases separating them. The CDR3 runs to 12 residues. From germline, CDR1 is SEHNR and CDR2 FQNEAQ (reference sequence). CDR3 sequence: CASTSGTDTQYF. The DNA of the CDR3 is TGTGCCAGTACTAGTGGCACAGATACGCAGTATTTT.

The rearrangement joins TRBV7-8 to TRBJ1-2; D gene ambiguous. Germline CDR1 is SGHVS and CDR2 is FQNEAQ. CDR3 length equals 14 residues. V lost 3 bases to trimming and J lost 3 bases, with 11 bases between them. The CDR3 loop reads CASSLGPSDYGYTF. The CDR3, as DNA: TGTGCCAGCAGCTTGGGTCCCTCGGACTATGGCTACACCTTC.

The V call is TRBV7-9, the J call TRBJ2-2; D is unresolved. Trimming cost V 1 base and J 0 bases, with 6 bases left between them. In germline, CDR1 is SEHNR, CDR2 FQNEAQ (reference sequence). The CDR3 consists of 15 residues. The CDR3, as DNA: TGTGCCAGCAGCTTAGTAACCGCGAACACCGGGGAGCTGTTTTTT. This sequence encodes CASSLVTANTGELFF.

This chain connects TRBV6-5 to TRBJ1-2, with D unresolved. CDR3 length: 13 amino acids. Germline loops: CDR1 MNHEY, CDR2 SVGAGI. Trimming removed 5 bases at V and 5 bases at J, with 12 bases between. The CDR3, as DNA: TGTGCCAGCAGTGAAGTACAGATATATGGCTACACCTTC. Protein sequence: CASSEVQIYGYTF.

On this clone: One end of the junction fails to match germline, which may point to a read error. The V and J genes are TRBV5-1 and TRBJ2-1; TRBD2 is a possible D gene (5 bases). This CDR3 has 13 amino acids. Germline assignment: CDR1 SGHRS and CDR2 YFSETQ. The CDR3 reads CASGALGYNEQFF. CDR3 nucleotides: TGTGCCAGCGGAGCTTTAGGCTACAATGAGCAGTTCTTC.

The table lists this clone with a few counts. The V call is TRBV30, the J call TRBJ2-1, with TRBD1 as a possible D gene (5 bases). The CDR3 is 15 residues long. Trimming left V 2 bases short and J 7 bases short, with 18 bases between. Germline loops: CDR1 GTSNPN, CDR2 SVGIG (reference sequence). The CDR3 coding sequence is TGTGCCTGGAGTTGGGATCACCATTACAGGAATGAGCAGTTCTTC. Translation: CAWSWDHHYRNEQFF.

The chain employs TRBV6-6 and TRBJ2-3; TRBD1 aligns across 8 bases. Germline CDR1 reads MNHNY; CDR2 reads SVGAGI (reference sequence). The junction had 7 bases not matched to a gene; V was cut back by 5 bases and J by 0 bases. This CDR3 spans 16 amino acids. The CDR3 DNA reads as TGTGCCAGCAGTGGACAGGGTACGGGGAGCACAGATACGCAGTATTTT. Translating it yields CASSGQGTGSTDTQYF.

This sequence joins TRBV5-3 and TRBJ1-2, with a possible D match to TRBD1 (5 bases). TRBV5-3 is marked as an open reading frame, function uncertain. The CDR3 spans 15 residues. V was cut by 4 bases and J by 8 bases, with 21 bases left in between. The CDR3 sequence: CARSVRDPLFQGYTF. CDR3 bases: TGTGCCAGAAGCGTCCGGGACCCCCTTTTCCAGGGCTACACCTTC.

In this sample, this clone turned up many times. The CDR3 is CASSQEGWTRRGEQYF. CDR3 in DNA: TGTGCCAGCAGCCAAGAAGGGTGGACTCGGCGGGGCGAGCAGTACTTC. The rearrangement joins TRBV14 to TRBJ2-7, with D possibly being TRBD2 (6 bases). V was shortened by 0 bases and J by 6 bases, with 18 bases between the two germline ends. This CDR3 is 16 amino acids long. Germline-derived CDR1 and CDR2 are SGHDN and FVKESK.

This clone was seen at least ten times. The rearrangement links TRBV28 to TRBJ2-7; D perhaps matches TRBD1 (5 bases). Germline loops: CDR1 MDHEN, CDR2 SYDVKM. V was pared by 4 bases and J by 4 bases, with 14 bases between. The CDR3 is made up of 14 amino acids. This chain's CDR3 is CASSSPQGSYEQYF. CDR3 in DNA: TGTGCCAGCAGTTCCCCCCAGGGCTCATACGAGCAGTACTTC.

Details on this clone: Because the CDR3's place on the DNA is in doubt, the DNA is left out and the CDR3 is given as listed by TCRdb. J is TRBJ2-6 and V is TRBV5-1; TRBD1, the table's D call, lacks a check against the DNA. The V gene's germline CDR1 is SGHRS and CDR2 YFSETQ. Counting both end residues, the CDR3 totals 14 amino acids. The CDR3 sequence is CASSFGSGANVLAF.

This chain connects TRBV7-8 to TRBJ2-1; 10 bases agree with TRBD1. Germline CDR1 SGHVS, CDR2 FQNEAQ. V lost 5 bases and J lost 15; bases outside the gene matches: 13. The CDR3 length is 14 residues. The CDR3 protein is CASSPEDRGNSRFF. The CDR3 nucleotides read TGTGCCAGCAGCCCTGAGGACAGGGGGAATTCTAGGTTCTTC.

The sample holds a few counts of this clone. The chain combines TRBV10-3 with TRBJ1-2; D is ambiguous. The length of the CDR3 is 14 residues. The V end was cut by 3 bases, the J end by 8 bases, with 16 bases between. Per the germline V gene, CDR1 is ENHRY and CDR2 is SYGVKD. The CDR3 spells CAISDLTDLSGYTF. In nucleotides, the CDR3 is TGTGCCATCAGTGACTTGACGGACCTCTCAGGCTACACCTTC.

This clone was seen a few times. Other DNA sequences in the sample encode the same CDR3. V usage is TRBV2 and J usage is TRBJ2-1; 10 bases are a match to TRBD2. This CDR3 spans 15 amino acids. V shed 5 bases and J 3 bases; nucleotides not matched to a gene: 4. The germline V gene has CDR1 SNHLY and CDR2 FYNNEI. This CDR3 reads CASSRTSGSYNEQFF. CDR3 nucleotides: TGTGCCAGCAGTAGGACTAGCGGAAGCTACAATGAGCAGTTCTTC. Drawing the rest from reference TRBV2 and TRBJ2-1, the complete variable domain is EPEVTQTPSHQVTQMGQEVILRCVPISNHLYFYWYRQILGQKVEFLVSFYNNEISEKSEIFDDQFSVERPDGSNFTLKIRSTKLEDSAMYFCASSRTSGSYNEQFFGPGTRLTVL.

The rearrangement links TRBV18 to TRBJ1-2; weak D call: TRBD1 (6 bases). The germline CDR1 and CDR2 sequences are KGHSH and LQKENI. Trimming removed 3 bases at V and 14 bases at J, with 19 bases between. The CDR3 has 13 amino acids. The CDR3 nucleotides read TGTGCCAGCTCACCGAACAGGGTCGGATGGGTTACCTTC. It specifies CASSPNRVGWVTF.

The table lists this clone with a few counts. The chain links TRBV7-2 to TRBJ1-1, with D tentatively TRBD1 (5 bases). This CDR3 region has 14 residues. CDR1 and CDR2 (germline): SGHTA, FQGNSA. Trimming shortened V by 2 bases and J by 12 bases, and 19 bases separated the two germline ends. CDR3 DNA: TGTGCCAGCAGCTTAAGACTAAGGGGTGTTCGACCTTTCTTT. Its protein is CASSLRLRGVRPFF.

This clone was found many times. The rearrangement joins TRBV7-8 to TRBJ1-1; D not resolved. Germline CDR1 and CDR2: SGHVS and FQNEAQ. Trimming cost V 4 bases and J 7 bases, with 10 bases left between them. The CDR3 totals 12 residues. Here the CDR3 DNA reads TGTGCCAGCAGCTCACCCTGGGATGAAGCTTTCTTT. It is translated as CASSSPWDEAFF.

At least ten counts were recorded for this clone. The chain combines TRBV2 with TRBJ1-1, with 7 nucleotides matching TRBD1. This CDR3 contains 12 residues. Germline values: CDR1 SNHLY, CDR2 FYNNEI. V lost 4 bases to trimming and J lost 7 bases; unmatched junction nucleotides: 3. The chain's CDR3 is CASSADRNEAFF. In DNA, the CDR3 is TGTGCCAGCAGTGCGGACAGGAATGAAGCTTTCTTT.

This clone has just a few counts. This rearrangement joins TRBV7-9 to TRBJ1-6, with a tentative D call TRBD1 (5 bases). This CDR3 is built from 15 residues. Per the germline V gene, CDR1 is SEHNR and CDR2 is FQNEAQ (reference sequence). V gave up 1 base and J gave up 10 bases, with 14 bases separating them. The DNA of the CDR3 is TGTGCCAGCAGCTTAGAGGGACCCCCGGGCTCACCCCTCCACTTT. This translates into CASSLEGPPGSPLHF.

This clone was seen a handful of times. The chain joins TRBV5-1 to TRBJ2-7; 9 nucleotides match TRBD1. The CDR3 is made up of 17 amino acids. J lost 0 bases, V lost 1 base, and 8 bases had no gene match. CDR1 is SGHRS, CDR2 YFSETQ, per germline. In nucleotides, the CDR3 is TGCGCCAGCAGCTTGACATGGACAGGGGACTTCTCCTACGAGCAGTACTTC. It codes for CASSLTWTGDFSYEQYF.

This clone came up many times. This chain uses TRBV14 with TRBJ1-2, with TRBD1 matching 7 bases. V trimming: 4 bases; J trimming: 8 bases; junction bases outside the gene matches: 7. Per the germline V gene, CDR1 is SGHDN and CDR2 is FVKESK. This CDR3 comprises 13 residues. The CDR3 DNA sequence: TGTGCCAGCAGCCGGTATAGGGGGCTCGGCTACACCTTC. As protein: CASSRYRGLGYTF.